This entry lists 2 T cell receptor beta chains sequenced from one sample in a study of cytomegalovirus exposure and HLA in healthy donors. The PCR made use of 60 Vbeta and 13 Jbeta primers. Repertoires were generated with immunoSEQ multiplex PCR, while TCRdb's copy carries only in-frame clones and drops some. The sample holds about 160,000 clones, under 90% seen once. The source material was PBMCs. The receptors come from a male donor in good health and CMV-seronegative.

The chain couples TRBV7-7 to TRBJ2-1, with D possibly TRBD2 on 6 matching bases. V lost 4 bases and J 8 bases, leaving 12 bases between the germline ends. CDR1 SSHAT and CDR2 FNYEAQ come from the germline V gene (reference sequence). The CDR3 runs 13 residues. The CDR3 coding sequence is TGTGCCAGCAGCTCGGGAGTTTTATATGAGCAGTTCTTC. Its translation is CASSSGVLYEQFF. Supplemented by reference TRBV7-7 and TRBJ2-1, the full variable domain reads GAGVSQSPRYKVTKRGQDVTLRCDPISSHATLYWYQQALGQGPEFLTYFNYEAQPDKSGLPSDRFSAERPEGSISTLTIQRTEQRDSAMYRCASSSGVLYEQFFGPGTRLTVL.

This rearrangement joins TRBV4-2 to TRBJ2-1; 10 positions agree with TRBD2. The CDR3 has 16 amino acids. With V trimmed by 3 bases and J by 1 base, 3 bases remained unmatched. Germline V lookup: CDR1 LGHNA, CDR2 YNFKEQ. CDR3 sequence: CASSQKAGGSYNEQFF. The CDR3 DNA is TGTGCCAGCAGCCAGAAAGCGGGGGGGTCCTACAATGAGCAGTTCTTC.